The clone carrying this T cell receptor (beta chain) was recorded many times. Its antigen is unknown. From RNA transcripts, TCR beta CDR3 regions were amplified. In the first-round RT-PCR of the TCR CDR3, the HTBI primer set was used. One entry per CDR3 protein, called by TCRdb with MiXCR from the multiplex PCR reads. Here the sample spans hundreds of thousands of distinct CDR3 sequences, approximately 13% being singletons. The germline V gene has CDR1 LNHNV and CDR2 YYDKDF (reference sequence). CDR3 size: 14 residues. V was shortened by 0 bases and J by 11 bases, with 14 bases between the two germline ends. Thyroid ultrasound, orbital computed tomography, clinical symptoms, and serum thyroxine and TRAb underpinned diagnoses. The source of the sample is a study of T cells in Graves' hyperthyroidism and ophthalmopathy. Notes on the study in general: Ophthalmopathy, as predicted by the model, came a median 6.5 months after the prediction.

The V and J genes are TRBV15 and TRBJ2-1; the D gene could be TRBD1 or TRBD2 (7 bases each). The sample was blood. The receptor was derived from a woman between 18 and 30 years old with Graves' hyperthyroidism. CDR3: CATSRDGDSGKQFF. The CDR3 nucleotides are TGTGCCACCAGCAGAGATGGGGACAGCGGGAAGCAGTTCTTC.